This is a list of T cell receptor beta chains from one sample in a study of CD8 T cells in ankylosing spondylitis. TCRdb re-derived calls from the 5' RACE reads in MiXCR, one entry per CDR3 protein. Among 150,000 to 200,000 distinct CDR3 sequences listed, about 9.9% were seen once. Sequenced sample: blood, either unsorted or a sorted T cell fraction (not recorded which). The receptor set was obtained from a male donor with ankylosing spondylitis or in good health (not recorded which). CDR3s include the opening cysteine and the closing phenylalanine or tryptophan. The order of the fields is J gene, V gene, CDR3 protein.

TRBJ1-2 TRBV27 CASSPRTGDNYGYTF
TRBJ1-1 TRBV6-4 CASSARGSITEAFF
TRBJ2-7 TRBV6-5 CASSFAGHYEQYF
TRBJ2-7 TRBV21-1 CASSSRAAQGGEQYF
TRBJ2-3 TRBV20-1 CSARDLGVELPSTDTQYF
TRBJ2-1 TRBV12-3/TRBV12-4 CASSNRGAGANEQFF
TRBJ1-1 TRBV12-3/TRBV12-4 CASSLTSGAKTEAFF
TRBJ2-3 TRBV11-2 CASSFLGQGTDTQYF
TRBJ1-2 TRBV24-1 CATSDETGGGYGYTF
TRBJ2-7 TRBV6-1 CASRKQSGGSYEQYF
TRBJ1-5 TRBV6-1 CASSEGHNQPQHF
TRBJ2-7 TRBV4-2 CASSQDASGSPHEQYF
TRBJ2-3 TRBV5-5 CASSYGRAGSADTQYF
TRBJ2-7 TRBV6-1 CASRPGLAYEQYF
TRBJ2-5 TRBV5-6 CASSFSVQETQYF
TRBJ2-1 TRBV19 CASSSTLVKFF
TRBJ2-7 TRBV20-1 CSASTSQGYEQYF
TRBJ2-1 TRBV12-3/TRBV12-4 CASSLTPGRYNEQFF
TRBJ2-7 TRBV18 CASSPLGGGGLGSYEQYF
TRBJ2-1 TRBV11-2 CASSLTGKNNEQFF